This is a list of T cell receptor beta chains from one sample in a study of Japanese encephalitis immunity and Zika vaccine responses. TCRdb reprocessed the 5' RACE reads via MiXCR and lists one record per CDR3 protein. This table has about 210 distinct CDR3 sequences, 9% appearing once. The sequenced sample was antigen-activated CD4+ T cells from blood, cultured, obtained during a Zika inactivated vaccine study. The receptors stem from an adult woman who received an inactivated Zika virus vaccine. The CDR3 runs from the conserved cysteine through the conserved F or W. D genes are given only for firm matches. The listing skips clone size in some rows; elsewhere it reads once, few, many or a size class.

J gene,V gene,clone size,D gene,CDR3 DNA,CDR3 protein
TRBJ2-3,TRBV20-1,medium-sized,TRBD2,TGCAGTGCTAGAGGCGGAGCGGGGGGGCAAACAGATACGCAGTATTTT,CSARGGAGGQTDTQYF
TRBJ1-4,TRBV4-3,few,NA,TGCGCCAGCAGCCAAGAAGGAACAGGGTTTATTAGTGAAAAACTGTTTTTT,CASSQEGTGFISEKLFF
TRBJ1-1,TRBV20-1,NA,NA,TGCAGTGCTAGAGTCGGGGGTATGAACACTGAAGCTTTCTTT,CSARVGGMNTEAFF
TRBJ1-4,TRBV5-5,NA,TRBD1,TGTGCCAGCAGCCGGGACAGGGAAAAACTGTTTTTT,CASSRDREKLFF
TRBJ2-7,TRBV5-1,large,NA,TGCGCCAGCAGCTTGTTGGCAGGGGTTACCTACGAGCAGTACTTC,CASSLLAGVTYEQYF
TRBJ2-5,TRBV18,hyperexpanded,NA,TGTGCCAGCTCACCTGAAGAGACCCAGTACTTC,CASSPEETQYF
TRBJ1-5,TRBV19,few,NA,TGTGCCAGTAGTATGTCCTACCCCCGCTGGGTTGATCAGCCCCAGCATTTT,CASSMSYPRWVDQPQHF
TRBJ1-4,TRBV5-1,large,NA,TGCGCCAGCAGCCCGGCGGGGGGGAATGAAAAACTGTTTTTT,CASSPAGGNEKLFF
TRBJ2-1,TRBV20-1,NA,NA,TGCAGTGCTAGAGACCGGAGCTATTACAATGAGCAGTTCTTC,CSARDRSYYNEQFF
TRBJ1-1,TRBV18,large,NA,TGTGCCAGCTCACCAGCCAGGGCTACTGAAGCTTTCTTT,CASSPARATEAFF